This T cell receptor (beta chain) was identified during a study of CD8+ T cells in alopecia areata. Across the whole study: Those treated were given oral tofacitinib at 5 to 10 mg twice daily.

Extracted RNA was reverse transcribed into cDNA, the sequencing template. The assay was immunoSEQ multiplex PCR, and TCRdb's table has in-frame clones only and misses some. Seen here are about 190,000 clones, 60% observed once, and the top ten hold just over 1%. Treatment denoted: oral pan-JAK inhibitor, 5-10 mg twice daily. Study conclusions and caveats: Researchers report lesional scalp, most notably alopecia totalis/universalis, outstripped normal scalp in clonality.

Comment on this clone: What it binds is unknown.

This CDR3 spans 15 amino acids. Per the germline V gene, CDR1 is MDHEN and CDR2 is SYDVKM. The V gene end was trimmed by 5 bases and the J gene end by 5 bases; junction bases not matched to a gene: 9. V gene TRBV28 combines with J gene TRBJ2-7; 10 bases are a match to TRBD1. The clonotype comes from a human donor with alopecia areata. The specimen comprised CD4+ T cells sorted from blood, sampled at week 24, from a patient treated with tofacitinib. Here the CDR3 DNA reads TGTGCCAGCAGTCCCCCCTCGACAGGGGGCGACGAGCAGTACTTC. Amino acid sequence: CASSPPSTGGDEQYF.